The 25 T cell receptor beta chains presented below share a single source sample, sequenced in a study of control samples from healthy donors and cancer patients (TCRdb year 2020). The library came from the immunoSEQ multiplex PCR assay. TCRdb's version of the immuneACCESS table is confined to in-frame rearrangements and falls short of the full clone set. An unresolved V gene accounts for under half of the shortfall where checked; the remainder is of unknown origin. The sample includes about 160,000 clones, with approximately 96% observed a single time. The ten largest clones take up approximately 1% of the sample. The sequenced sample was blood. All receptors derive from a woman aged 25 to 39 in good health.

V gene TRBV11-2 combines with J gene TRBJ2-5; unclear D gene. With 3 bases removed from V and 1 base from J, the gap between germline ends came to 0 bases. CDR1 SGHAT and CDR2 FQNNGV come from the germline V gene. This CDR3 is built from 11 residues. For the CDR3, the DNA is TGTGCCAGCAGCTTCCAAGAGACCCAGTACTTC. Encoded protein: CASSFQETQYF.

This chain joins TRBV7-8 and TRBJ2-7; 10 bases are shared with TRBD1. This CDR3 is 16 amino acids long. The germline V gene has CDR1 SGHVS and CDR2 FQNEAQ. V lost 1 base, J lost 6 bases, and 9 bases stayed unmatched. DNA of the CDR3: TGTGCCAGCAGCTTAGGAGGACAGGGGGGTTGGGGCGAGCAGTACTTC. Translated, it gives CASSLGGQGGWGEQYF.

The V call is TRBV5-5, the J call TRBJ1-1, with TRBD1 matching 8 bases. CDR1 SGHKS and CDR2 YYEKEE come from the germline V gene (reference sequence). With V trimmed by 4 bases and J by 0 bases, 2 bases remained unmatched. The CDR3 sequence is 14 residues long. The CDR3 is CASSEQGVNTEAFF. CDR3 nucleotides: TGTGCCAGCAGCGAACAGGGGGTGAACACTGAAGCTTTCTTT.

The rearrangement joins TRBV5-1 to TRBJ1-2; a possible D gene is TRBD1 (5 bases). The length of the CDR3 is 16 residues. Trimming stripped 1 base from V and 8 bases from J, with 21 bases between. CDR1 is SGHRS and CDR2 is YFSETQ in the germline V gene. Here the CDR3 DNA reads TGCGCCAGCAGCTTGATCCCGGGACTCTCCAAGCGCGGCTACACCTTC. Translated, it gives CASSLIPGLSKRGYTF. Supplemented by reference TRBV5-1 and TRBJ1-2, the full variable domain reads KAGVTQTPRYLIKTRGQQVTLSCSPISGHRSVSWYQQTPGQGLQFLFEYFSETQRNKGNFPGRFSGRQFSNSRSEMNVSTLELGDSALYLCASSLIPGLSKRGYTFGSGTRLTVV.

The chain uses TRBV3-1 (or the pseudogene TRBV3-2) and TRBJ1-6; D is possibly TRBD1 (5 bases). The V and J ends lost 0 bases and 7 bases respectively, with 25 bases between them. The CDR3 loop spans 20 amino acids. Per the germline V gene, CDR1 is LGHDT and CDR2 is YNNKEL (reference sequence). CDR3 protein: CASSQDTWDWSSEWNSPLHF. DNA for the CDR3: TGTGCCAGCAGCCAAGATACCTGGGACTGGAGCTCGGAATGGAATTCACCCCTCCACTTT.

The genes are TRBV19 and TRBJ1-1; 8 positions match TRBD1. Trimming took 0 bases from V and 1 from J; bases not matched to a gene: 10. Germline V gives CDR1 LNHDA, CDR2 SQIVND (reference sequence). The CDR3 extends over 18 amino acids. The CDR3 region is CASSIDPIRQGKNTEAFF. In nucleotides, the CDR3 is TGTGCCAGTAGTATAGACCCAATTCGACAGGGGAAGAACACTGAAGCTTTCTTT.

This chain uses TRBV29-1 with TRBJ2-1, with 9 bases fitting TRBD2. Germline lookup yields CDR1 SQVTM and CDR2 ANQGSEA. The trim removed 4 bases at V and 8 bases at J, leaving 12 bases unmatched. This CDR3 spans 15 amino acids. This chain's CDR3 is CSVAFWREGFDEQFF. Written as DNA, the CDR3 is TGCAGCGTTGCCTTTTGGCGGGAGGGATTCGATGAGCAGTTCTTC.

This chain connects TRBV7-6 to TRBJ2-2; 15 bases are shared with TRBD2. The length of the CDR3 is 17 residues. The germline gives CDR1 SGHVS, CDR2 FNYEAQ. Trimming removed 3 bases from V and 4 bases from J; junction bases left unmatched: 3. In nucleotides, the CDR3 is TGTGCCAGCAGCTTGGGACTAGCGGGAGGAGGCACCGGGGAGCTGTTTTTT. Translation: CASSLGLAGGGTGELFF.

The chain links TRBV28 to TRBJ2-7, with D possibly TRBD1 on 5 matching bases. Germline CDR1 is MDHEN and CDR2 is SYDVKM. V dropped 2 bases and J dropped 3 bases, with 14 bases sitting between them. The CDR3 is 15 residues long. The chain's CDR3 is CASSLGPIRDYEQYF. The CDR3, as DNA: TGTGCCAGCAGTTTAGGGCCGATCAGGGACTACGAGCAGTACTTC.

The V gene is TRBV4-1, the J gene TRBJ1-1; D is undetermined. V lost 1 base to trimming and J lost 0 bases, with 9 bases between them. Per germline, CDR1 MGHRA and CDR2 YSYEKL. The CDR3 loop spans 15 amino acids. Here the CDR3 reads CASSQVSGMNTEAFF. DNA for the CDR3: TGCGCCAGCAGCCAAGTGTCAGGTATGAACACTGAAGCTTTCTTT.

This clone was detected a few times. The genes are TRBV29-1 and TRBJ2-7, with D possibly TRBD2 on 6 matching bases. CDR1 and CDR2 from the germline V gene are SQVTM and ANQGSEA. The CDR3 loop spans 13 amino acids. V shed 3 bases and J shed 3 bases, with 12 bases lying between them. For the CDR3, the DNA is TGCAGCGTTGAGACGCAGGGAGGCTACGAGCAGTACTTC. It translates to CSVETQGGYEQYF.

This clone has only one observation. This sequence joins TRBV20-1 and TRBJ1-2; D ambiguous. The V end was cut by 3 bases, the J end by 2 bases, with 4 bases between. The CDR3 covers 11 residues. Germline-derived CDR1 and CDR2 are DFQATT and SNEGSKA (reference sequence). CDR3 loop: CSASRNYGYTF. CDR3 bases: TGCAGTGCTAGCCGGAACTATGGCTACACCTTC.

The CDR3 spells CASQRIGTDTQYF. Written as DNA, the CDR3 is TGTGCCAGCCAGAGGATAGGCACAGATACGCAGTATTTT. The chain recombines TRBV5-6 with TRBJ2-3; D remains unclear. Germline loops: CDR1 SGHDT, CDR2 YYEEEE. The CDR3 extends over 13 amino acids. V gave up 7 bases and J gave up 1 base, with 10 bases separating them.

The chain combines TRBV5-5 with TRBJ1-1; perhaps TRBD1 as D (5 bases). V was pared by 6 bases and J by 0 bases, with 9 bases between. The CDR3 spans 13 residues. CDR1 is SGHKS, CDR2 YYEKEE, per germline (reference sequence). The CDR3 nucleotides read TGTGCCAGCAAGGGGCACCTGAACACTGAAGCTTTCTTT. The encoded protein is CASKGHLNTEAFF.

The count of this clone is one. The rearrangement joins TRBV4-1 to TRBJ1-1; TRBD1 is a possible D gene (5 bases). Trimming pared 3 bases from V and 1 base from J, leaving 9 bases between. Germline CDR1 reads MGHRA; CDR2 reads YSYEKL. This CDR3 contains 14 residues. Here the CDR3 reads CASSHQGKNTEAFF. In DNA form, the CDR3 reads TGCGCCAGCAGCCACCAGGGAAAGAACACTGAAGCTTTCTTT.

V and J are TRBV28 and TRBJ1-3; D gene uncertain. V lost 0 bases and J 1 base, leaving 1 base between the germline ends. CDR1 MDHEN and CDR2 SYDVKM come from the germline V gene. The CDR3 runs 13 residues. Here the CDR3 reads CASSLWSGNTIYF. The CDR3 DNA reads TGTGCCAGCAGTTTATGGTCTGGAAACACCATATATTTT.

This clone was observed once. The J gene is TRBJ2-1, the V gene TRBV5-6; D unresolved. The germline V gene has CDR1 SGHDT and CDR2 YYEEEE. With 3 bases removed from V and 0 bases from J, the gap between germline ends came to 10 bases. The CDR3 is 15 residues long. Written as DNA, the CDR3 is TGTGCCAGCAGCTACCACCCGAGCTCCTACAATGAGCAGTTCTTC. This sequence encodes CASSYHPSSYNEQFF.

This clone was recorded a few times. The chain uses TRBV6-2 or TRBV6-3 and TRBJ1-5; no firm D call. This CDR3 has 13 amino acids. The germline V gene has CDR1 MNHEY and CDR2 SVGEGT. V was pared by 2 bases and J by 8 bases, with 10 bases between. CDR3 in DNA: TGTGCCAGCAGTTACAGGGAGTTCGAGCCCCAGCATTTT. Protein product: CASSYREFEPQHF.

This clone has a single count. V gene TRBV6-1 combines with J gene TRBJ1-3; tentative D call: TRBD1 (5 bases). V was trimmed by 2 bases and J by 4 bases, leaving 12 bases between them. CDR1 is MNHNS, CDR2 SASEGT, per germline. The CDR3 runs to 15 residues. In DNA form, the CDR3 reads TGTGCCAGCAGTGAAAGAGGACAAAGCGGAAACACCATATATTTT. It translates to CASSERGQSGNTIYF.

The CDR3 DNA follows: TGTGCCAGCAGGGGTGGACAGGGTTCCACTGAAGCTTTCTTT. This gives the protein CASRGGQGSTEAFF. The chain combines TRBV2 with TRBJ1-1, with TRBD1 identical over 8 bases. J gave up 4 bases and V 6 bases, and 7 bases lay outside the gene matches. The V gene's germline CDR1 is SNHLY and CDR2 FYNNEI. The CDR3 is 14 residues long.

The V call is TRBV29-1, the J call TRBJ1-2; possible D gene TRBD1, 5 bases. The V gene's germline CDR1 is SQVTM and CDR2 ANQGSEA. The CDR3 has 13 amino acids. V gave up 3 bases and J gave up 6 bases, with 14 bases separating them. CDR3 residues: CSVDVVGVNGYTF. The CDR3 DNA is TGCAGCGTTGATGTGGTAGGGGTAAATGGCTACACCTTC.

The V and J genes are TRBV5-1 and TRBJ2-3, with TRBD2 matching 13 bases. CDR3 length: 17 residues. V dropped 1 base and J dropped 2; count of bases not matched to a gene: 4. Germline V gene sequence: CDR1 SGHRS, CDR2 YFSETQ. CDR3 nucleotide sequence: TGCGCCAGCAGCTTGTGGACTAGCGGGGGTTCCACAGATACGCAGTATTTT. As protein: CASSLWTSGGSTDTQYF.

The V gene is TRBV6-5, the J gene TRBJ1-2; D is perhaps TRBD1 (6 bases). V shed 1 base and J shed 8 bases, with 14 bases lying between them. Germline CDR1 MNHEY, CDR2 SVGAGI. There are 14 residues in the CDR3. DNA of the CDR3: TGTGCCAGCAGTTACTTTGCAGGGGCGGGCGGCTACACCTTC. Protein product: CASSYFAGAGGYTF.

This clone occurred once. J is TRBJ1-6 and V is TRBV5-8; D is undetermined. Germline V gene sequence: CDR1 SGHTS, CDR2 YDEGEE. The CDR3 is made up of 14 amino acids. V dropped 0 bases and J dropped 13 bases, with 14 bases sitting between them. The CDR3 is CASSLVEDLSPLHF. As DNA, the CDR3 is TGTGCCAGCAGCTTGGTAGAGGACCTCTCTCCCCTCCACTTT.

In its sample, this clone was seen once. The same CDR3 is also encoded by other DNA sequences in this sample. The CDR3 bases are TGTGCCAGCAGCTTAGCCGGGGGGAATCAGCCCCAGCATTTT. Protein: CASSLAGGNQPQHF. The rearrangement links TRBV7-9 to TRBJ1-5, with D perhaps matching TRBD1 (5 bases). CDR1 and CDR2 from the germline V gene are SEHNR and FQNEAQ (reference sequence). The CDR3 is 14 amino acids. Trimming cost V 0 bases and J 4 bases, with 7 bases left between them.